One TCR beta chain is described in this entry. Antigen: not known. CD45RO-negative, CCR7-positively selected cells formed the naive CD8 fraction, excluding terminally differentiated effector memory CD45RA+ cells. The study enrolled healthy HIV-negative adults without recent acute infections or vaccinations as donors. Nashville, Tennessee was home to all donors, each a Caucasian adult. Clones were sequenced by immunoSEQ multiplex PCR, and TCRdb holds only the in-frame ones, with some missing. The data show roughly 2 million clones, around 96% seen once. The data originate from a study of shared clonotypes between healthy human individuals. Study-level results: Only blood was sampled, and tissue TCR repertoires likely differ from blood ones. Sharing across a few donors was seen in roughly 5% of naive CD4 clonotypes.

The CDR3 sequence is 14 residues long. Germline-derived CDR1 and CDR2 are SGHRS and YFSETQ. V gave up 4 bases and J gave up 2 bases, with 13 bases separating them. Sequences were obtained from naive CD8+ T cells sorted from blood. This clonotype was sampled from a man between 18 and 35 years old in good health. This chain links TRBV5-1 with TRBJ2-7, with D perhaps TRBD1 or TRBD2 (5 bases each). The CDR3 is CASSPWDGTYEQYF. The CDR3 DNA reads TGCGCCAGCAGCCCGTGGGACGGAACCTACGAGCAGTACTTC.